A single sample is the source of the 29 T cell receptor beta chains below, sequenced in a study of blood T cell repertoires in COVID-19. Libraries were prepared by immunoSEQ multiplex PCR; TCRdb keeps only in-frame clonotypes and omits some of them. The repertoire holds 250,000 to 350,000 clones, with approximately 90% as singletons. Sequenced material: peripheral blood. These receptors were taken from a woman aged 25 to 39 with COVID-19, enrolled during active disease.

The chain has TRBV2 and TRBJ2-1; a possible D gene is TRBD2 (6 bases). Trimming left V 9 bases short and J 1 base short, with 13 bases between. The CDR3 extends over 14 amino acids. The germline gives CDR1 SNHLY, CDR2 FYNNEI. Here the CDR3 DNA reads TGTGCCAGTAGACGGGACTTGTCCTACAATGAGCAGTTCTTC. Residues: CASRRDLSYNEQFF.

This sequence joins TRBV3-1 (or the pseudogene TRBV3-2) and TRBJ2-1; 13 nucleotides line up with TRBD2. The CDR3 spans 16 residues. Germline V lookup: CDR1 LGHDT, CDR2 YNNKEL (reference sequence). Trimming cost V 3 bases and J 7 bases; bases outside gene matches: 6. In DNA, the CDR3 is TGTGCCAGCAGCCACCAGGGACTAGCGGGAAGGAATGAGCAGTTCTTC. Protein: CASSHQGLAGRNEQFF.

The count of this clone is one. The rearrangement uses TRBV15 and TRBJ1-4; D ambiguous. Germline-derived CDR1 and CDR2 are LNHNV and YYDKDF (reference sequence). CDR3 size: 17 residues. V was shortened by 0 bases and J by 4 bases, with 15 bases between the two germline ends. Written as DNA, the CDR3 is TGTGCCACCAGCAGAGATTCAATTATGCGAATTAATGAAAAACTGTTTTTT. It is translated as CATSRDSIMRINEKLFF.

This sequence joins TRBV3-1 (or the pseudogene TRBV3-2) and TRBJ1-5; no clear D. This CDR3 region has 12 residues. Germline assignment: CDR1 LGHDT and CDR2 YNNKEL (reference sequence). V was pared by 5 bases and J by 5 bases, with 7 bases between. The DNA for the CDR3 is TGTGCCAGCAGCTACAAAGATCAGCCCCAGCATTTT. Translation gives CASSYKDQPQHF.

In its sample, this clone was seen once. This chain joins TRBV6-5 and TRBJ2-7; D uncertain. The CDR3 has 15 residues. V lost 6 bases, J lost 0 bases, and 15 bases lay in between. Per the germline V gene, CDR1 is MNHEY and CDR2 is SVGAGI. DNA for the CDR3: TGTGCCAGCAGGCCTGCCCAGCGAAGCTCCTACGAGCAGTACTTC. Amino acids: CASRPAQRSSYEQYF.

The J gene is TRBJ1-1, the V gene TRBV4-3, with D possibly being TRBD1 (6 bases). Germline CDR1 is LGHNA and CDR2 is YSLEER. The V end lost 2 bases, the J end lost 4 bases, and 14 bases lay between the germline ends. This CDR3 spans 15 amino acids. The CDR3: CASSQIRGGGTEAFF. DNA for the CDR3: TGCGCCAGCAGCCAAATCCGGGGAGGGGGCACTGAAGCTTTCTTT.

The CDR3 DNA reads TGTGCCAGCAGCGGGGGGGACAGGGGAGATGGCTACACCTTC. Its translation is CASSGGDRGDGYTF. The chain couples TRBV9 to TRBJ1-2; 10 positions match TRBD1. V gave up 3 bases and J gave up 6 bases; unmatched junction bases: 5. Germline lookup yields CDR1 SGDLS and CDR2 YYNGEE. The CDR3 is made up of 14 amino acids.

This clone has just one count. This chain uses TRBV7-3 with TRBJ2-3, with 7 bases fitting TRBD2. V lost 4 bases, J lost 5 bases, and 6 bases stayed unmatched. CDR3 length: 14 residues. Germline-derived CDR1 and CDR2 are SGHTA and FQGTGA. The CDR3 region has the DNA TGTGCCAGCAGCTCGAGCGGGAATGGAGATACGCAGTATTTT. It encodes CASSSSGNGDTQYF.

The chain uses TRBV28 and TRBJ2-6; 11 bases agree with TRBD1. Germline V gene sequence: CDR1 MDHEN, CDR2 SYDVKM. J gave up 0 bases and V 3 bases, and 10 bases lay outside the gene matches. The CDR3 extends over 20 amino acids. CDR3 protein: CASSFKIWGQGGSGANVLTF. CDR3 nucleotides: TGTGCCAGCAGTTTTAAAATTTGGGGACAGGGGGGCTCTGGGGCCAACGTCCTGACTTTC.

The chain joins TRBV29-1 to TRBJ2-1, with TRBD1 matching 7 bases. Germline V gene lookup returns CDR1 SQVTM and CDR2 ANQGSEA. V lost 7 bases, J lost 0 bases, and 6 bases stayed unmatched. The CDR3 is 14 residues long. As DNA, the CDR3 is TGCAGCGCCGAGAGGGGGCGCTCCTACAATGAGCAGTTCTTC. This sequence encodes CSAERGRSYNEQFF.

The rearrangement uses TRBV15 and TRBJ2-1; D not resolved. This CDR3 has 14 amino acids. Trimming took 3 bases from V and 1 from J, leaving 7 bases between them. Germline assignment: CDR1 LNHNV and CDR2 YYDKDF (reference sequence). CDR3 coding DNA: TGTGCCACCAGCAGTACAGAATCCTACAATGAGCAGTTCTTC. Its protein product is CATSSTESYNEQFF.

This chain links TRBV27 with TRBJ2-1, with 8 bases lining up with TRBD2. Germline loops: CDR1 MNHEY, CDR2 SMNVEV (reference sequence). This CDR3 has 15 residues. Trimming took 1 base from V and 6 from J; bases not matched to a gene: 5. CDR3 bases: TGTGCCAGCAGTTTATTCACGCTAGCGGGCAATGAGCAGTTCTTC. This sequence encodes CASSLFTLAGNEQFF.

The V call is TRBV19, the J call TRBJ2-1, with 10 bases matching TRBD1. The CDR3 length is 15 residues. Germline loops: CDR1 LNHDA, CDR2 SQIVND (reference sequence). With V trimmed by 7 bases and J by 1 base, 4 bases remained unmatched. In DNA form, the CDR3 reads TGTGCCAGTACCCGACAGGGGGCTTCCTACAATGAGCAGTTCTTC. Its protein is CASTRQGASYNEQFF.

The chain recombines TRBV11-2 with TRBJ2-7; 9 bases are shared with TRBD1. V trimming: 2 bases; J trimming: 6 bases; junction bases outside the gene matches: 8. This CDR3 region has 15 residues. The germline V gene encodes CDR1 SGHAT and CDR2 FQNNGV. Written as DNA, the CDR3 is TGTGCCAGCAGCTTATCTCGGACAGGGGACGGCGAGCAGTACTTC. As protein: CASSLSRTGDGEQYF.

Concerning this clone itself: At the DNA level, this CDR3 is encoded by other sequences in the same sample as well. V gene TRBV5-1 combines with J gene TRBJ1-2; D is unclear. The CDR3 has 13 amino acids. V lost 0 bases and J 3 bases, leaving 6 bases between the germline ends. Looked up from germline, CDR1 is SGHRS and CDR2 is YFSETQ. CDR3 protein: CASSLGGDYGYTF. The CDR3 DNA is TGCGCCAGCAGCTTGGGAGGCGACTATGGCTACACCTTC.

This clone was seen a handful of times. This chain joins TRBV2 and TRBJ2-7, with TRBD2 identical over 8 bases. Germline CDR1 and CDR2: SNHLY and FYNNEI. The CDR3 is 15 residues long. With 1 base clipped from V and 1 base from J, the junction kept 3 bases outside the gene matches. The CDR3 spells CASSEVAGGSYEQYF. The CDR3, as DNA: TGTGCCAGCAGTGAAGTCGCGGGAGGTTCCTACGAGCAGTACTTC.

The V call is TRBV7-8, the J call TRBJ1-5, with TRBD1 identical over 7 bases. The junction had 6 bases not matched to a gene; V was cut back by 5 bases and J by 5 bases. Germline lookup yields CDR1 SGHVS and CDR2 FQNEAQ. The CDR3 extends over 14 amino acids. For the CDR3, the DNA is TGTGCCAGCAGCCCTAGACAGGGACATCAGCCCCAGCATTTT. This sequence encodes CASSPRQGHQPQHF. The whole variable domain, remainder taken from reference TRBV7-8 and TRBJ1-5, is GAGVSQSPRYKVAKRGQDVALRCDPISGHVSLFWYQQALGQGPEFLTYFQNEAQLDKSGLPSDRFFAERPEGSVSTLKIQRTQQEDSAVYLCASSPRQGHQPQHFGDGTRLSIL.

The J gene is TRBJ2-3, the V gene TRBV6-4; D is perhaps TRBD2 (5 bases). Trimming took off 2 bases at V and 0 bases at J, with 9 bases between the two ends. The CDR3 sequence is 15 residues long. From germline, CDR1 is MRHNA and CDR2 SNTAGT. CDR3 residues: CASSDGGTSTDTQYF. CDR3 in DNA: TGTGCCAGCAGTGACGGAGGTACTAGCACAGATACGCAGTATTTT.

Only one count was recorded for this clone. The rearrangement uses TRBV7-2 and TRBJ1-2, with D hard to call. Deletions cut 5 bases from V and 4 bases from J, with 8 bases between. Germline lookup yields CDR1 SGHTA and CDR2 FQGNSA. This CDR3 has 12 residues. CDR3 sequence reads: CASSAVIYGYTF. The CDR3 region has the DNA TGTGCCAGCAGCGCAGTGATCTATGGCTACACCTTC.

Written as DNA, the CDR3 is TGCGCCAGCAGGGAAGGGGTGACCGGGGAGCTGTTTTTT. Residues: CASREGVTGELFF. The chain recombines TRBV5-1 with TRBJ2-2, with D possibly matching TRBD1 (5 bases). Trimming removed 5 bases at V and 5 bases at J, with 10 bases between. Germline V lookup: CDR1 SGHRS, CDR2 YFSETQ. The CDR3 is 13 residues long.

The CDR3 DNA follows: TGTGCCAGCAGCCCCCGAATGGGCGGGAGAACCGGGGAGCTGTTTTTT. It specifies CASSPRMGGRTGELFF. V gene TRBV7-6 combines with J gene TRBJ2-2; 7 bases line up with TRBD2. The length of the CDR3 is 16 residues. The germline gives CDR1 SGHVS, CDR2 FNYEAQ. Trimming removed 5 bases from V and 5 bases from J; junction bases left unmatched: 11.

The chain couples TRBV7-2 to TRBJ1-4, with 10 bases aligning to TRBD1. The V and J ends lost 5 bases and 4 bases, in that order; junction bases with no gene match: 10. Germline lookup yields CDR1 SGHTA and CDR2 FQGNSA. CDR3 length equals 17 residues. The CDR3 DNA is TGTGCCAGCAGCGCCGGGACAGGGGTTTCCAATAATGAAAAACTGTTTTTT. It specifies CASSAGTGVSNNEKLFF.

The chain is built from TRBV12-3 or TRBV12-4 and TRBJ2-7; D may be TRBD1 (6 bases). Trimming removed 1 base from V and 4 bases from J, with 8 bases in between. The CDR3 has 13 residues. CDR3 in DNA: TGTGCCAGCAGTTTAGGGCAGGGGTACGAGCAGTACTTC. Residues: CASSLGQGYEQYF.

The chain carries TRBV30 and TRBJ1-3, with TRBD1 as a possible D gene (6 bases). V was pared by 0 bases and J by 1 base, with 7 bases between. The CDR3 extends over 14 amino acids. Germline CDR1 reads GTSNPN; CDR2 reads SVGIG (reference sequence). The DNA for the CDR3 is TGTGCCTGGAGTGTCGACAGGTCTGGAAACACCATATATTTT. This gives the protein CAWSVDRSGNTIYF.

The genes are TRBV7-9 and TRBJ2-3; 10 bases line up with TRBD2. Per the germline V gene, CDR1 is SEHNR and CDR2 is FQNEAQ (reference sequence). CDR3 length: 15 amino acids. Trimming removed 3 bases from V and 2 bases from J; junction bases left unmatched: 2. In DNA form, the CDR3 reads TGTGCCAGCAGCTTTCTAGCGGGAGACACAGATACGCAGTATTTT. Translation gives CASSFLAGDTDTQYF.

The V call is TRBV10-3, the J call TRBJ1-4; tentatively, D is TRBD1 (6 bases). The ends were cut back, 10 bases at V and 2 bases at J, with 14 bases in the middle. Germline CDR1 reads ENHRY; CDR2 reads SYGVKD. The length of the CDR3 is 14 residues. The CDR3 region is CATSQGSTNEKLFF. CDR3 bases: TGTGCCACCTCGCAGGGGAGTACTAATGAAAAACTGTTTTTT.

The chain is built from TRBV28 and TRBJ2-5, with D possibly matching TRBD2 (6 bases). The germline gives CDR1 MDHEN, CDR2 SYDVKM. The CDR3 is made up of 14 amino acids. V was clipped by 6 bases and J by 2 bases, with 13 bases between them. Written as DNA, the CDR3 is TGTGCCAGCAGCCTCGGGACTCCTCAAGAGACCCAGTACTTC. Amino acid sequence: CASSLGTPQETQYF.

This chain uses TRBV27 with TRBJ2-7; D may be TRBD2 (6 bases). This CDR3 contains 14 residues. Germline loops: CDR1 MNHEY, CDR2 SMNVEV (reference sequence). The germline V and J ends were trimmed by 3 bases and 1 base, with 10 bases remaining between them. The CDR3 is CASSLVAESYEQYF. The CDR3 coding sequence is TGTGCCAGCAGTTTGGTAGCGGAGTCCTACGAGCAGTACTTC.

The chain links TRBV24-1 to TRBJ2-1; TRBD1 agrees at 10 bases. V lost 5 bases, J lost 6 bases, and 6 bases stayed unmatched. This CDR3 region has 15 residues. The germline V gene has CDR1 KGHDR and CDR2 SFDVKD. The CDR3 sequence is CATSGGTGEGNEQFF. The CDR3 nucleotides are TGTGCCACCAGTGGTGGGACAGGGGAGGGCAATGAGCAGTTCTTC.